The 13 T cell receptor beta chains below were found in one sample sequenced in a study of blood T cell repertoires in COVID-19 (dated by TCRdb to 2019 to 2021). The library was produced with the immunoSEQ multiplex PCR assay. TCRdb stores this immuneACCESS table with in-frame sequences only. Part of the clones is absent; in the studies checked, under half of the shortfall reflects unresolved V genes, and no reason is known for the rest. A total of fewer than 80,000 clones appear in this sample, approximately 86% of them only once. The top ten clonotypes cover 0.9% to 1.2% of the sample. Specimen: peripheral blood. The origin of the receptors is a man in his 70s with acute or convalescent COVID-19.

This chain uses TRBV14 with TRBJ2-3, with a possible D match to TRBD2 (5 bases). Germline V CDR1 and CDR2: SGHDN, FVKESK. The CDR3 runs 18 residues. V dropped 1 base and J dropped 6 bases, with 23 bases sitting between them. The CDR3 DNA sequence: TGTGCCAGCAGCCAAGTAACGGGGAAAAGTCTGATCGGGGATACGCAGTATTTT. This sequence encodes CASSQVTGKSLIGDTQYF.

The rearrangement joins TRBV7-8 to TRBJ1-5; TRBD1 might be the D (6 bases). Trimming took off 1 base at V and 3 bases at J, with 16 bases between the two ends. Germline CDR1 is SGHVS and CDR2 is FQNEAQ. The CDR3 has 17 residues. The CDR3 nucleotides are TGTGCCAGCAGCTTAGTGGAAGGACAGTGGTTCAATCAGCCCCAGCATTTT. Amino acids: CASSLVEGQWFNQPQHF.

The chain joins TRBV5-4 to TRBJ2-1, with TRBD1 matching 7 bases. This CDR3 is built from 15 residues. Germline assignment: CDR1 SGHNT and CDR2 YYREEE (reference sequence). V trimming: 4 bases; J trimming: 0 bases; junction bases outside the gene matches: 4. The CDR3 bases are TGTGCCAGCAGCCCCCGACAGGGCTCCTACAATGAGCAGTTCTTC. As protein: CASSPRQGSYNEQFF. Complete variable domain (other parts from reference TRBV5-4 and TRBJ2-1): ETGVTQSPTHLIKTRGQQVTLRCSSQSGHNTVSWYQQALGQGPQFIFQYYREEENGRGNFPPRFSGLQFPNYSSELNVNALELDDSALYLCASSPRQGSYNEQFFGPGTRLTVL.

V gene TRBV5-1 combines with J gene TRBJ2-3; TRBD2 matches 15 bases. Germline-derived CDR1 and CDR2 are SGHRS and YFSETQ. The CDR3 is 21 residues long. With V trimmed by 4 bases and J by 4 bases, 19 bases remained unmatched. DNA of the CDR3: TGCGCCAGCAGCCTAAGGAGGACTAGCGGGGGGGCGCGAGTTGTCCCAGATACGCAGTATTTT. As protein: CASSLRRTSGGARVVPDTQYF.

This clone was seen only once. The chain combines TRBV3-1 (or the pseudogene TRBV3-2) with TRBJ2-5; tentatively, D is TRBD2 (5 bases). The V and J ends lost 3 bases and 6 bases respectively, with 14 bases between them. The CDR3 extends over 14 amino acids. CDR1 is LGHDT, CDR2 YNNKEL, per germline (reference sequence). CDR3 sequence reads: CASSHGGGRKTQYF. The CDR3 nucleotides are TGTGCCAGCAGCCATGGTGGCGGGCGAAAGACCCAGTACTTC.

This chain uses TRBV20-1 with TRBJ2-1; no reliable D call. The V gene's germline CDR1 is DFQATT and CDR2 SNEGSKA (reference sequence). The CDR3 loop spans 11 amino acids. Trimming cost V 3 bases and J 9 bases, with 9 bases left between them. The CDR3 DNA sequence: TGCAGTGCTAGCGTACCGGTTGAGCAGTTCTTC. Its translation: CSASVPVEQFF.

The rearrangement joins TRBV19 to TRBJ1-1, with unresolved D. CDR3 length: 13 amino acids. The V gene's germline CDR1 is LNHDA and CDR2 SQIVND (reference sequence). The V gene lost 0 bases and the J gene lost 11 bases, with 13 bases spanning the gap. The CDR3 loop is CASSIEPGARAFF. The CDR3 DNA is TGTGCCAGTAGTATAGAGCCCGGAGCGAGGGCTTTCTTT.

V and J are TRBV2 and TRBJ2-1, with D possibly being TRBD2 (6 bases). V was shortened by 7 bases and J by 0 bases, with 13 bases between the two germline ends. Per germline, CDR1 SNHLY and CDR2 FYNNEI. This CDR3 comprises 15 residues. This chain's CDR3 is CASNAGLRSYNEQFF. CDR3 sequence (DNA): TGTGCCAGCAATGCGGGGCTTCGCTCCTACAATGAGCAGTTCTTC.

This chain uses TRBV14 with TRBJ1-1, with D uncertain. The germline V gene has CDR1 SGHDN and CDR2 FVKESK. The CDR3 is made up of 13 amino acids. The V and J ends lost 7 bases and 0 bases respectively, with 9 bases between them. This chain's CDR3 is CASTIKLNTEAFF. DNA for the CDR3: TGTGCCAGCACCATCAAATTGAACACTGAAGCTTTCTTT.

This chain joins TRBV14 and TRBJ2-2, with 9 nucleotides matching TRBD2. Germline lookup yields CDR1 SGHDN and CDR2 FVKESK. V shed 1 base, J shed 1 base, and the junction held 1 base outside the gene matches. The CDR3 spans 16 residues. The CDR3 here is CASSQVAGENTGELFF. The CDR3 DNA reads TGTGCCAGCAGCCAAGTAGCGGGGGAGAACACCGGGGAGCTGTTTTTT.

The CDR3 DNA reads as TGTGCCAGCAGTTGGGGAGGGACTGAAGCTTTCTTT. It translates to CASSWGGTEAFF. The chain has TRBV25-1 and TRBJ1-1, with no clear D. Germline V gene sequence: CDR1 MGHDK, CDR2 SYGVNS. V lost 5 bases, J lost 5 bases, and 9 bases lay in between. The CDR3 is made up of 12 amino acids. The full variable domain, its missing parts supplied by reference TRBV25-1 and TRBJ1-1, is EADIYQTPRYLVIGTGKKITLECSQTMGHDKMYWYQQDPGMELHLIHYSYGVNSTEKGDLSSESTVSRIRTEHFPLTLESARPSHTSQYLCASSWGGTEAFFGQGTRLTVV.

J is TRBJ2-7 and V is TRBV11-2; D not certain. This CDR3 is 15 amino acids long. Germline V gene lookup returns CDR1 SGHAT and CDR2 FQNNGV. The ends were cut back, 2 bases at V and 2 bases at J, with 13 bases in the middle. The CDR3 bases are TGTGCCAGCAGCTTAATAACACGTCGTGCCTACGAGCAGTACTTC. It specifies CASSLITRRAYEQYF.

The CDR3, as DNA: TGTGCCAGCAGCTTAGATGAGGCGGGACAGTGGGACGAGCAGTACTTC. It yields the protein CASSLDEAGQWDEQYF. The chain uses TRBV7-8 and TRBJ2-7, with D perhaps TRBD1 (7 bases). The CDR3 is 16 amino acids. Germline-derived CDR1 and CDR2 are SGHVS and FQNEAQ. With 1 base removed from V and 5 bases from J, the gap between germline ends came to 18 bases. The variable domain in full, completed from reference TRBV7-8 and TRBJ2-7, reads GAGVSQSPRYKVAKRGQDVALRCDPISGHVSLFWYQQALGQGPEFLTYFQNEAQLDKSGLPSDRFFAERPEGSVSTLKIQRTQQEDSAVYLCASSLDEAGQWDEQYFGPGTRLTVT.